This TCR beta chain was captured by sequencing in a study of OX40 agonist ivuxolimab in advanced cancers. Study-wide context: Patients received the agonistic anti-OX40 (CD134) antibody ivuxolimab. Each patient was given ivuxolimab into a vein every 2 weeks, at 0.01 to 10 mg/kg. Two cutaneous melanoma patients and one hepatocellular carcinoma patient, three in all, had partial responses.

In the case of this clone: Other DNA sequences of this sample code for an identical CDR3.

Clones were read by immunoSEQ multiplex PCR, and TCRdb kept only the in-frame ones, dropping some. Of 85,000 to 100,000 clones listed, roughly 95% are singletons. The clonotype comes from an adult with an advanced solid tumor such as melanoma, head and neck, liver or kidney cancer. Sequenced here: CD4+ or CD8+ T cells sorted from blood, sampled in a trial of the OX40 agonist ivuxolimab.

The CDR3 DNA reads TGTGCCAGCAGCTTATACGGACCTAGCACAGATACGCAGTATTTT. Translation gives CASSLYGPSTDTQYF. The V gene is TRBV7-6, the J gene TRBJ2-3; D remains unclear. Germline CDR1 reads SGHVS; CDR2 reads FNYEAQ. The CDR3 contains 15 residues. The V and J ends lost 2 bases and 0 bases respectively, with 9 bases between them.